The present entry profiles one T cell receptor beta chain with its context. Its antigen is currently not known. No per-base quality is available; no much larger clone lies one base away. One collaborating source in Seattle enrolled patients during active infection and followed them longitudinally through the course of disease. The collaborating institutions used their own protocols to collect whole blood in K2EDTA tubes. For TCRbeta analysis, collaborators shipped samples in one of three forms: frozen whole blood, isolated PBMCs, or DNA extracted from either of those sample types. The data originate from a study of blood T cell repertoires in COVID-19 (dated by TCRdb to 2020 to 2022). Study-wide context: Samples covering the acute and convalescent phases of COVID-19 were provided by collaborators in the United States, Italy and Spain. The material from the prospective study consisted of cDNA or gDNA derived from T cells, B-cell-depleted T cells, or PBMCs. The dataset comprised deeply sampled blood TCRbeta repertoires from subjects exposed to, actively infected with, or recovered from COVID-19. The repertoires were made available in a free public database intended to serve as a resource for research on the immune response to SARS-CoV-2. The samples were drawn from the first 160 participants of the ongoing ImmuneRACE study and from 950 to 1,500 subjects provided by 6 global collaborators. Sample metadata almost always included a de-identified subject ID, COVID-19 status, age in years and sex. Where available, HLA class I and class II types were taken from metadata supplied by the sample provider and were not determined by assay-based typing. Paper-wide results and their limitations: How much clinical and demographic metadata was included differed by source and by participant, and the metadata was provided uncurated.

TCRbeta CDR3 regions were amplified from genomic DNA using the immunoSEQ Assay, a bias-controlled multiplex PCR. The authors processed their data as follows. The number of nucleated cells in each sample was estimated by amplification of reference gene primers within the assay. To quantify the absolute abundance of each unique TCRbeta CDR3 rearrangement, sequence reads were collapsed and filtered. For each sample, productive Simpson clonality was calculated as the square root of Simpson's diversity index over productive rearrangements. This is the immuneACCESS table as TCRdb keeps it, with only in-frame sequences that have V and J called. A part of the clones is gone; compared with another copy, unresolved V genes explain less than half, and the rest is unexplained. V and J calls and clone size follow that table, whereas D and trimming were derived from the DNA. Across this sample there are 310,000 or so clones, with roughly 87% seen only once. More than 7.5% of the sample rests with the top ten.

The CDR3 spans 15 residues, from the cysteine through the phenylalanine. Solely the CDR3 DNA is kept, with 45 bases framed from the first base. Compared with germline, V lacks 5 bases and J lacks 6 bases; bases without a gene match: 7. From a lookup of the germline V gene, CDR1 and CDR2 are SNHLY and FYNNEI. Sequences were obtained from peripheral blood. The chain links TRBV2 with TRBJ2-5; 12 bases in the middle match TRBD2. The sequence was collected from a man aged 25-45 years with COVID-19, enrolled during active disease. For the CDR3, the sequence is CASSLLAGGEKTQYF. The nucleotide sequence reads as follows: TGTGCCAGCAGTCTACTAGCGGGGGGCGAGAAGACCCAGTACTTC.